One sample yielded the 17 T cell receptor beta chains listed below, sequenced in a study of sequential checkpoint blockade in melanoma. The treatment was: randomized to nivolumab then ipilimumab (arm A) or the reverse (arm B). Method: immunoSEQ multiplex PCR; TCRdb's copy keeps in-frame clones and lacks some. The top ten hold around a sixth of the sample, which has some 6,000 clones, roughly 52% seen once. The material was CD8+ T cells sorted from blood (inferred from file names), obtained from a patient given nivolumab and ipilimumab in sequence. The receptors originated from a human donor with melanoma.

Remarks on this clone: The sample contains more than one DNA sequence encoding this CDR3. The J gene is TRBJ1-2, the V gene TRBV2; maybe TRBD1 (6 bases). Trimming took off 8 bases at V and 4 bases at J, with 14 bases between the two ends. Germline CDR1 reads SNHLY; CDR2 reads FYNNEI. This CDR3 has 13 residues. CDR3 nucleotide sequence: TGTGCCAGCGAGGCGGGGGGCGGCTATGGCTACACCTTC. Amino acid sequence: CASEAGGGYGYTF.

Details on this clone: The DNA is omitted, as the CDR3 cannot be located on it reliably, and the CDR3 follows TCRdb's listing. This chain joins TRBV27 and TRBJ2-5; TRBD1, the table's D call, lacks a check against the DNA. Germline values: CDR1 MNHEY, CDR2 SMNVEV (reference sequence). With termini counted, the CDR3 has 15 amino acids. CDR3 residues: CASSSSDSLQETQYF.

The rearrangement joins TRBV6-1 to TRBJ2-7; maybe TRBD2 (6 bases). CDR1 is MNHNS and CDR2 is SASEGT in the germline V gene. The CDR3 has 13 residues. The V and J ends lost 10 bases and 2 bases respectively, with 15 bases between them. The CDR3 nucleotides are TGTGCCACCCAGCACGGGAGCGCCTACGAGCAGTACTTC. This codes for CATQHGSAYEQYF.

The chain employs TRBV5-5 and TRBJ1-5; 9 bases match TRBD1. Per germline, CDR1 SGHKS and CDR2 YYEKEE (reference sequence). This CDR3 comprises 16 residues. The V segment lost 1 base and the J segment 4 bases; nucleotides outside the gene matches: 6. This CDR3 is CASSLTGQGINQPQHF. In DNA form, the CDR3 reads TGTGCCAGCAGCTTGACCGGACAGGGGATAAATCAGCCCCAGCATTTT.

This clone was counted only a few times. The chain recombines TRBV5-5 with TRBJ2-5, with TRBD2 identical over 10 bases. Germline V CDR1 and CDR2: SGHKS, YYEKEE (reference sequence). This CDR3 has 16 residues. Trimming took 0 bases from V and 4 from J; bases not matched to a gene: 6. The CDR3 DNA is TGTGCCAGCAGCTTGGCCTTGGCTAGCGGGAGAGAGACCCAGTACTTC. Protein sequence: CASSLALASGRETQYF.

In this sample, this clone turned up once. The V call is TRBV7-2, the J call TRBJ1-2; D is unresolved. V was pared by 6 bases and J by 4 bases, with 18 bases between. The CDR3 contains 15 residues. Per the germline V gene, CDR1 is SGHTA and CDR2 is FQGNSA. The CDR3 sequence is CASSTTGSSPYGYTF. CDR3 nucleotide sequence: TGTGCCAGCAGTACAACGGGTTCCTCTCCCTATGGCTACACCTTC.

This clone was counted a few times. The CDR3 DNA reads as TGTGCCAGCAGCCTTCTCGGGCGGGGGGGAGCGGATACGCAGTATTTT. It is translated as CASSLLGRGGADTQYF. This chain joins TRBV11-2 and TRBJ2-3, with 9 nucleotides matching TRBD2. Germline CDR1 is SGHAT and CDR2 is FQNNGV. This CDR3 has 16 amino acids. V shed 5 bases and J 6 bases; nucleotides not matched to a gene: 12.

The chain uses TRBV30 and TRBJ2-7, with D uncertain. Deletions cut 3 bases from V and 4 bases from J, with 13 bases between. CDR1 and CDR2 from the germline V gene are GTSNPN and SVGIG (reference sequence). The CDR3 length is 13 residues. This CDR3 reads CAWRAWAGYEQYF. CDR3 in DNA: TGTGCCTGGAGAGCATGGGCTGGGTACGAGCAGTACTTC.

Only one count was recorded for this clone. The rearrangement uses TRBV13 and TRBJ2-6; 7 bases match TRBD1. J lost 4 bases, V lost 5 bases, and 5 bases had no gene match. The CDR3 sequence is 15 residues long. Germline CDR1 is PRHDT and CDR2 is FYEKMQ (reference sequence). CDR3 sequence reads: CASSGQGVGANVLTF. DNA for the CDR3: TGTGCCAGCAGCGGGCAGGGGGTAGGGGCCAACGTCCTGACTTTC.

V and J are TRBV29-1 and TRBJ1-2; D uncertain. Germline CDR1 SQVTM, CDR2 ANQGSEA. V lost 3 bases to trimming and J lost 9 bases, with 11 bases between them. This CDR3 has 11 residues. Here the CDR3 DNA reads TGCAGCGTTGACTCCGGGGAGAGCTACACCTTC. As protein: CSVDSGESYTF.

The chain joins TRBV7-2 to TRBJ2-1; 8 bases are a match to TRBD2. V shed 5 bases, J shed 0 bases, and the junction held 6 bases outside the gene matches. CDR1 and CDR2 (germline): SGHTA, FQGNSA. The CDR3 consists of 16 residues. CDR3 DNA sequence: TGTGCCAGCAGCCCCCGCGGGGGGCGCTCCTACAATGAGCAGTTCTTC. Its protein is CASSPRGGRSYNEQFF.

This sequence joins TRBV4-1 and TRBJ2-7; D might be TRBD1 (5 bases). Per germline, CDR1 MGHRA and CDR2 YSYEKL. CDR3 length: 15 amino acids. V dropped 0 bases and J dropped 4 bases, with 13 bases sitting between them. The CDR3 DNA reads as TGCGCCAGCAGCCAAGATAGGGGTAGTGTGTACGAGCAGTACTTC. Translating it yields CASSQDRGSVYEQYF.

Concerning this clone: The germline gene is not matched at one end of the junction; a read error may be the cause. The V call is TRBV7-8, the J call TRBJ2-7; the D is unclear. The CDR3 covers 11 residues. CDR1 and CDR2 from the germline V gene are SGHVS and FQNEAQ. The CDR3 nucleotides read TGTGCCAGCAGCTTCTCCCACGAGCAGTACTTC. Its translation is CASSFSHEQYF.

This clone appeared a few times. V is TRBV10-3 and J is TRBJ2-1; perhaps TRBD2 as D (6 bases). The germline CDR1 and CDR2 sequences are ENHRY and SYGVKD. The CDR3 spans 10 residues. V lost 11 bases and J 9 bases, leaving 11 bases between the germline ends. The CDR3 DNA sequence: TGTGCCTACGTGGGGGGTGAGCAGTTCTTC. Its translation: CAYVGGEQFF.

The V gene is TRBV15, the J gene TRBJ2-1; D might be TRBD2 (5 bases). The germline CDR1 and CDR2 sequences are LNHNV and YYDKDF (reference sequence). The CDR3 is made up of 15 amino acids. The V end lost 5 bases, the J end lost 2 bases, and 13 bases lay between the germline ends. As DNA, the CDR3 is TGTGCCACCAGCGGAGCCGGGGAAACCTACAATGAGCAGTTCTTC. This sequence encodes CATSGAGETYNEQFF.

The J gene is TRBJ2-7, the V gene TRBV29-1; D gene uncertain. The CDR3 loop spans 13 amino acids. Trimming left V 0 bases short and J 3 bases short, with 9 bases between. CDR1 SQVTM and CDR2 ANQGSEA come from the germline V gene. CDR3 in amino acids: CSVEDGPVYEQYF. CDR3 in DNA: TGCAGCGTTGAAGATGGGCCGGTCTACGAGCAGTACTTC.

The sample holds a few counts of this clone. The chain recombines TRBV19 with TRBJ1-2; the D is unclear. There are 11 residues in the CDR3. V lost 6 bases and J lost 8, with 10 bases in between. CDR1 and CDR2 from the germline V gene are LNHDA and SQIVND (reference sequence). The CDR3 DNA reads TGTGCCAGTAGCGTCTCTAGGGGCTACACCTTC. Its translation: CASSVSRGYTF.